These 29 T cell receptor beta chains were sequenced from one sample in a study of blood T cell repertoires in COVID-19. Method: immunoSEQ multiplex PCR; TCRdb's copy keeps in-frame clones and lacks some. The sample shows 250,000 to 350,000 clones, about nine tenths of them seen only once. The sequencing input was peripheral blood. All receptors derive from a woman younger than 45 with COVID-19, enrolled during active disease.

The CDR3 loop reads CASTLIAGSSYNEQFF. The CDR3 coding sequence is TGTGCCAGCACCCTAATAGCGGGGAGCTCCTACAATGAGCAGTTCTTC. V is TRBV11-2 and J is TRBJ2-1, with 8 bases fitting TRBD2. Germline V lookup: CDR1 SGHAT, CDR2 FQNNGV. Germline trimming cut 7 bases from V and 0 bases from J; bases unmatched to any gene: 8. The CDR3 covers 16 residues.

The rearrangement uses TRBV19 and TRBJ1-1; D unclear. CDR1 LNHDA and CDR2 SQIVND come from the germline V gene (reference sequence). The CDR3 extends over 14 amino acids. Deletions cut 0 bases from V and 10 bases from J, with 15 bases between. In DNA, the CDR3 is TGTGCCAGTAGTATAGACCCTAATACGGGTGGAGCTTTCTTT. This codes for CASSIDPNTGGAFF.

This clone occurred once. The chain joins TRBV6-5 to TRBJ2-7; possibly TRBD1 for D (6 bases). Trimming removed 6 bases at V and 4 bases at J, with 19 bases between. Per germline, CDR1 MNHEY and CDR2 SVGAGI. The CDR3 totals 15 residues. This chain's CDR3 is CASSEGDPTVYEQYF. Written as DNA, the CDR3 is TGTGCCAGCAGCGAGGGGGATCCGACAGTTTACGAGCAGTACTTC.

Worth noting for this clone: This is likely a read error, given that the CDR3 carries no conserved phenylalanine or tryptophan at its end. It is unclear where the CDR3 begins or ends on the DNA, so no DNA is shown, and the CDR3 is as TCRdb lists it. The chain couples TRBV2 to TRBJ1-1; the table assigns TRBD1, which was not confirmed against the DNA. CDR1 and CDR2 (germline): SNHLY, FYNNEI. The CDR3 totals 12 residues, both ends included. The CDR3: CASSELDRDRAL.

The V and J genes are TRBV28 and TRBJ1-3; 12 nucleotides align to TRBD1. The germline gives CDR1 MDHEN, CDR2 SYDVKM. The CDR3 sequence is 18 residues long. Trimming at V came to 3 bases and at J to 4 bases, leaving 10 bases not matched to a gene. Here the CDR3 reads CASSFLRGTGGSGNTIYF. CDR3 bases: TGTGCCAGCAGTTTTCTCCGTGGGACAGGGGGCTCGGGAAACACCATATATTTT.

The CDR3 DNA reads TGTGCCAGCAGTCTAGGGGGCACCCCGCTCGAGGAGCAGTACTTC. Its protein product is CASSLGGTPLEEQYF. This chain joins TRBV28 and TRBJ2-7; 7 positions agree with TRBD1. V dropped 5 bases and J dropped 7; count of bases not matched to a gene: 14. Germline lookup yields CDR1 MDHEN and CDR2 SYDVKM. CDR3 size: 15 residues.

The genes are TRBV3-1 (or the pseudogene TRBV3-2) and TRBJ2-1; tentative D call: TRBD1 (6 bases). CDR1 LGHDT and CDR2 YNNKEL come from the germline V gene (reference sequence). Trimming took 4 bases from V and 10 from J, leaving 14 bases between them. This CDR3 comprises 13 residues. The CDR3 DNA sequence: TGTGCCAGCAGCCGAACGCACGGGACAGAGCAGTTCTTC. It codes for CASSRTHGTEQFF.

The J gene is TRBJ1-3, the V gene TRBV21-1; the D call in the table, TRBD1, was not verified against the DNA. TRBV21-1 is termed a pseudogene. CDR3 length equals 17 residues. Here the CDR3 reads CASSKRDRISSGNTIYF. In nucleotides, the CDR3 is TGTGCCAGCAGCAAAAGGGACAGAATCAGCTCTGGAAACACCATATATTTT.

The J gene is TRBJ1-1, the V gene TRBV2; 7 bases are a match to TRBD1. V lost 6 bases and J lost 1; bases outside the gene matches: 2. This CDR3 contains 13 residues. Germline CDR1 SNHLY, CDR2 FYNNEI. CDR3 nucleotides: TGTGCCAGCAGGGACAGGCCGAACACTGAAGCTTTCTTT. It yields the protein CASRDRPNTEAFF. Complete variable domain (other parts from reference TRBV2 and TRBJ1-1): EPEVTQTPSHQVTQMGQEVILRCVPISNHLYFYWYRQILGQKVEFLVSFYNNEISEKSEIFDDQFSVERPDGSNFTLKIRSTKLEDSAMYFCASRDRPNTEAFFGQGTRLTVV.

The chain combines TRBV2 with TRBJ1-1; D not resolved. The CDR3 has 13 residues. The germline V gene has CDR1 SNHLY and CDR2 FYNNEI. Trimming shortened V by 9 bases and J by 1 base, and 12 bases separated the two germline ends. For the CDR3, the DNA is TGTGCCAGTTGGCTACGGGGGAACACTGAAGCTTTCTTT. It yields the protein CASWLRGNTEAFF.

V and J are TRBV11-2 and TRBJ2-1, with 7 bases fitting TRBD2. The CDR3 loop spans 15 amino acids. The J segment lost 0 bases and the V segment lost 5 bases, leaving 4 bases of the junction unmatched. Germline V CDR1 and CDR2: SGHAT, FQNNGV. The CDR3 DNA sequence: TGTGCCAGCAGCCCTGGGACTACCTCCTACAATGAGCAGTTCTTC. Protein: CASSPGTTSYNEQFF.

This clone was found once. The chain couples TRBV28 to TRBJ1-1, with D tentatively TRBD1 (5 bases). Trimming stripped 8 bases from V and 6 bases from J, with 19 bases between. Germline CDR1 is MDHEN and CDR2 is SYDVKM. CDR3 size: 14 residues. The CDR3 reads CASALGGSVPEAFF. The CDR3, as DNA: TGTGCCAGCGCATTGGGGGGGTCCGTCCCTGAAGCTTTCTTT. Looking up the rest from reference TRBV28 and TRBJ1-1 gives the full variable domain: DVKVTQSSRYLVKRTGEKVFLECVQDMDHENMFWYRQDPGLGLRLIYFSYDVKMKEKGDIPEGYSVSREKKERFSLILESASTNQTSMYLCASALGGSVPEAFFGQGTRLTVV.

The CDR3 here is CASSFPTGAGNTIYF. The CDR3 nucleotides are TGTGCCAGCAGCTTCCCTACAGGGGCCGGAAACACCATATATTTT. The V and J genes are TRBV5-4 and TRBJ1-3, with 7 bases that match TRBD1. Per the germline V gene, CDR1 is SGHNT and CDR2 is YYREEE (reference sequence). Trimming took 2 bases from V and 4 from J; bases not matched to a gene: 6. There are 15 residues in the CDR3.

The chain has TRBV28 and TRBJ2-7; the match to TRBD2 covers 7 bases. V gave up 3 bases and J gave up 0 bases; unmatched junction bases: 14. Germline V gene lookup returns CDR1 MDHEN and CDR2 SYDVKM. This CDR3 is built from 18 residues. This CDR3 reads CASSLTPLSRGSSYEQYF. For the CDR3, the DNA is TGTGCCAGCAGTTTGACCCCTCTCTCTCGCGGGAGCTCCTACGAGCAGTACTTC.

This chain joins TRBV24-1 and TRBJ2-5, with a weak D call TRBD1 (6 bases). V lost 3 bases, J lost 1 base, and 8 bases lay in between. The CDR3 sequence is 14 residues long. Germline V gene sequence: CDR1 KGHDR, CDR2 SFDVKD. The CDR3 region is CATSDGDIQETQYF. The CDR3 DNA reads as TGTGCCACCAGTGATGGGGACATCCAAGAGACCCAGTACTTC.

The rearrangement joins TRBV19 to TRBJ2-7; D gene ambiguous. CDR1 LNHDA and CDR2 SQIVND come from the germline V gene (reference sequence). Trimming took 5 bases from V and 6 from J, leaving 14 bases between them. The CDR3 has 13 amino acids. This CDR3 is CASSGSSVFEQYF. The CDR3 region has the DNA TGTGCCAGTAGTGGTTCCTCGGTCTTCGAGCAGTACTTC.

The genes are TRBV11-2 and TRBJ1-5, with 10 bases matching TRBD1. The germline V gene has CDR1 SGHAT and CDR2 FQNNGV. CDR3 size: 15 residues. V lost 8 bases, J lost 6 bases, and 10 bases stayed unmatched. The CDR3 bases are TGTGCCAGCGCCGTGACAGGGGGCGCGGGTCAGCCCCAGCATTTT. Translation: CASAVTGGAGQPQHF. Supplemented by reference TRBV11-2 and TRBJ1-5, the full variable domain reads EAGVAQSPRYKIIEKRQSVAFWCNPISGHATLYWYQQILGQGPKLLIQFQNNGVVDDSQLPKDRFSAERLKGVDSTLKIQPAKLEDSAVYLCASAVTGGAGQPQHFGDGTRLSIL.

The count of this clone is one. This chain joins TRBV6-6 and TRBJ2-1, with D possibly being TRBD2 (6 bases). This CDR3 is 15 amino acids long. Trimming took 2 bases from V and 8 from J, leaving 16 bases between them. From germline, CDR1 is MNHNY and CDR2 SVGAGI (reference sequence). CDR3 in amino acids: CASSYGGLTKDEQFF. The CDR3 DNA sequence: TGTGCCAGCAGTTACGGAGGACTAACGAAAGATGAGCAGTTCTTC.

The J gene is TRBJ2-7, the V gene TRBV11-2, with D maybe TRBD1 (6 bases). Germline V CDR1 and CDR2: SGHAT, FQNNGV. The V end was cut by 5 bases, the J end by 1 base, with 18 bases between. The CDR3 totals 16 residues. Here the CDR3 DNA reads TGTGCCAGCAGCGCCACGCAGGGGACGATATCCTACGAGCAGTACTTC. Its translation is CASSATQGTISYEQYF. Drawing the rest from reference TRBV11-2 and TRBJ2-7, the complete variable domain is EAGVAQSPRYKIIEKRQSVAFWCNPISGHATLYWYQQILGQGPKLLIQFQNNGVVDDSQLPKDRFSAERLKGVDSTLKIQPAKLEDSAVYLCASSATQGTISYEQYFGPGTRLTVT.

The chain uses TRBV10-3 and TRBJ2-3; 8 bases are a match to TRBD1. CDR1 is ENHRY, CDR2 SYGVKD, per germline. CDR3 size: 14 residues. Unmatched junction bases numbered 6, after V lost 8 bases and J lost 2 bases. DNA for the CDR3: TGTGCCATCCCACCGGACAGGGACACAGATACGCAGTATTTT. This sequence encodes CAIPPDRDTDTQYF.

The chain couples TRBV4-2 to TRBJ2-2; D is possibly TRBD1 (5 bases). CDR1 LGHNA and CDR2 YNFKEQ come from the germline V gene. Between the trimmed V and J ends, which lost 0 bases and 7 bases, there was a span of 21 bases. The CDR3 is 18 residues long. CDR3 in DNA: TGTGCCAGCAGCCAAGAGATTCGGGCACTTGGTCAGGGCGGGGAGCTGTTTTTT. It encodes CASSQEIRALGQGGELFF.

This clone showed up just once. This chain uses TRBV9 with TRBJ1-1; a weak D match, TRBD1 (5 bases). The CDR3 has 13 amino acids. Germline CDR1 reads SGDLS; CDR2 reads YYNGEE. With 3 bases removed from V and 3 bases from J, the gap between germline ends came to 9 bases. This chain's CDR3 is CASSAQGDTEAFF. CDR3 sequence (DNA): TGTGCCAGCAGCGCCCAGGGTGACACTGAAGCTTTCTTT.

V and J are TRBV28 and TRBJ2-2, with 8 bases identical to TRBD1. After removal of 3 bases from V and 6 bases from J, the junction contained 3 bases not matched to a gene. The CDR3 totals 14 residues. The germline V gene encodes CDR1 MDHEN and CDR2 SYDVKM. CDR3: CASSLDRVAGELFF. DNA of the CDR3: TGTGCCAGCAGTTTGGACAGGGTTGCCGGGGAGCTGTTTTTT.

The V and J genes are TRBV27 and TRBJ1-6; 7 bases line up with TRBD1. CDR3 length: 16 residues. V lost 3 bases and J lost 5; bases outside the gene matches: 7. In germline, CDR1 is MNHEY, CDR2 SMNVEV (reference sequence). CDR3 DNA: TGTGCCAGCAGTTTTACCCCGGGACAGCATAATTCACCCCTCCACTTT. Translation: CASSFTPGQHNSPLHF.

This clone occurred once. The chain recombines TRBV4-1 with TRBJ2-5; 9 bases match TRBD1. The CDR3 is 17 residues long. V was pared by 1 base and J by 3 bases, with 9 bases of the junction left unmatched. Germline V CDR1 and CDR2: MGHRA, YSYEKL. This CDR3 reads CASSQGPGTGTEETQYF. The CDR3 nucleotides are TGCGCCAGCAGCCAAGGTCCCGGGACAGGGACAGAAGAGACCCAGTACTTC.

The rearrangement uses TRBV29-1 and TRBJ2-7, with unresolved D. Germline V gives CDR1 SQVTM, CDR2 ANQGSEA. The CDR3 is 11 amino acids. With 4 bases removed from V and 3 bases from J, the gap between germline ends came to 7 bases. The CDR3 reads CSVGALYEQYF. The CDR3 nucleotides read TGCAGCGTTGGCGCCCTCTACGAGCAGTACTTC.

This rearrangement joins TRBV7-9 to TRBJ1-2, with D possibly matching TRBD1 (5 bases). Germline assignment: CDR1 SEHNR and CDR2 FQNEAQ (reference sequence). This CDR3 has 12 residues. The V end was cut by 4 bases, the J end by 6 bases, with 9 bases between. In nucleotides, the CDR3 is TGTGCCAGCAGCTACCAAGGGGATGGCTACACCTTC. Protein sequence: CASSYQGDGYTF.

V and J are TRBV19 and TRBJ2-7, with a possible D match to TRBD2 (6 bases). The CDR3 extends over 14 amino acids. The ends were cut back, 9 bases at V and 2 bases at J, with 17 bases in the middle. The germline V gene has CDR1 LNHDA and CDR2 SQIVND (reference sequence). The CDR3 loop reads CASQRSGGAYEQYF. CDR3 bases: TGTGCCAGCCAACGTAGCGGAGGGGCCTACGAGCAGTACTTC.

V and J are TRBV6-5 and TRBJ1-4, with a possible D match to TRBD1 (6 bases). V was trimmed by 5 bases and J by 0 bases, leaving 10 bases between them. CDR1 MNHEY and CDR2 SVGAGI come from the germline V gene. The CDR3 extends over 15 amino acids. The CDR3 DNA sequence: TGTGCCAGCAGTAGGGACATCTCAACTAATGAAAAACTGTTTTTT. Translated: CASSRDISTNEKLFF.